Detailed here is one TCR beta chain. This CDR3 spans 15 amino acids. Per the germline V gene, CDR1 is MNHNY and CDR2 is SVGAGI (reference sequence). V was pared by 8 bases and J by 3 bases, with 19 bases between. As originally analysed: Nucleated cell counts were estimated from reference gene primer amplification. TCRdb's copy holds only in-frame clones and misses some; the assay was immunoSEQ multiplex PCR. D and trimming were read from the DNA, whereas the V and J calls and clone size are those reported in that table. The repertoire includes 200,000 to 300,000 clones, 75% to 85% of them detected once, and about 2.3% sits in the top ten. These data are taken from a study of blood T cell repertoires in COVID-19. Overall study context: Specimens from acute and convalescent COVID-19 originated in the United States, Italy and Spain. Sources were T cells, B-cell-depleted T cells, or PBMCs; the material itself was cDNA or gDNA.

The receptor was derived from a middle-aged man who had recovered from COVID-19. The chain links TRBV6-6 to TRBJ2-5, with D tentatively TRBD1 (5 bases). Sequences were obtained from peripheral blood. The CDR3 spells CASVAFTGSEETQYF. The DNA of the CDR3 is TGTGCCAGCGTAGCCTTTACAGGCTCCGAAGAGACCCAGTACTTC.